This TCR beta chain was retrieved from a study of identical twins. Study-wide results and limits: Fewer insertions characterized abundant cord blood beta clonotypes, whereas memory repertoires showed none. Within monozygotic twins, out-of-frame TCR alpha sharing was underestimated by the models.

A single record per CDR3 protein comes from TCRdb applying MiXCR to the 5' RACE reads. The sample lists 250,000 to 350,000 distinct CDR3 sequences, under 9.5% occurring once. The length of the CDR3 is 13 residues. Looked up from germline, CDR1 is SGHAT and CDR2 is FQNNGV. As regards this clonotype: Its antigen is not identified. A much larger clone is a single base away; this may be a read error.

This sample also appeared in a second study, on yellow fever vaccine responses in identical twins.

This chain joins TRBV11-2 and TRBJ1-1; D is undetermined. The receptor's source is a woman between 18 and 29 years old in good health. Material: memory (CD45RO+) T cells sorted from blood. CDR3 coding DNA: TGTGCCAGCAGCAGAACACCGAACACTGGAGCTTTCTTT. Amino acids: CASSRTPNTGAFF.